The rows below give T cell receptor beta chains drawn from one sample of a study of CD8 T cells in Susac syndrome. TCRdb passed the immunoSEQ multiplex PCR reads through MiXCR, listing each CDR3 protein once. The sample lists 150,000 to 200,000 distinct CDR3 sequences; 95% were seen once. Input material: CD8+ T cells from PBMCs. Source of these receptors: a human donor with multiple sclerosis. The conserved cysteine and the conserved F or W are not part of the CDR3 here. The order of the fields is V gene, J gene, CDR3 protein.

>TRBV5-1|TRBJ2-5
ASSWDAETQY
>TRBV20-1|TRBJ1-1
SARVEGSRTEAF
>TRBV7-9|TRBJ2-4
ASSLLAGGSIQY
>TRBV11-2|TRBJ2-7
ASSLAGYTYEQY
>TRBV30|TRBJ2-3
ACHLDTQY
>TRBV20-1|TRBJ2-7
SAKWDDSYEQY
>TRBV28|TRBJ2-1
ASSPGDRLYNEQF
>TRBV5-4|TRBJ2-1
ASSFGLAGGNEQF
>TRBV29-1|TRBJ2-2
SVRQGSGELF
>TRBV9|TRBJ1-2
ASSVDLTAYGYT
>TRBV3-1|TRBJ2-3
ASSPFGGSTDTQY
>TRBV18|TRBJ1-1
ASSPLKWNTEAF
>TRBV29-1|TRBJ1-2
SVAPPQGGYGYT
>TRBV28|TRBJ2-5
ASRLTGGETQY
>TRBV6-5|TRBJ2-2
ASTYLAGVTGELF
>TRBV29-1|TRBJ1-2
SSWTGDYGYT
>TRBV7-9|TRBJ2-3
AISAFASTDTQY
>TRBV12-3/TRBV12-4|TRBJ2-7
ASRDKRTSYEQY
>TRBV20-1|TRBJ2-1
SAREKVYEQF
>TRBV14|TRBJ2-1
ASSRDYSEQF
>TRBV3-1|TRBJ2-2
ASSQDERGNTGELF
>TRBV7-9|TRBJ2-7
ASSLSGYEQY
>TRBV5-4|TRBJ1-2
ASSLRGSGYGYT
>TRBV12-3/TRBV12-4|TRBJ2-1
ASRTLAGGKPDNEQF
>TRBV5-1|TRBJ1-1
ASSSYSEAF
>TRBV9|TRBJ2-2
ASSVAGGDPRELF